The entry that follows covers one T cell receptor beta chain sequence. Its specificity is unknown. The length of the CDR3 is 15 residues. In germline, CDR1 is SGHKS, CDR2 YYEKEE (reference sequence). V dropped 0 bases and J dropped 6 bases, with 14 bases sitting between them. Measured with immunoSEQ multiplex PCR; TCRdb has only the in-frame clones, and not every one. This table holds about 61,000 clones, 81% found once. The data belong to a study of vaccination effects on CD4 cells after COVID-19. Study-level results: Whether induced by infection or by vaccine, clones showed marked clonal contraction late after vaccination.

Viral peptide pools were used in the ViraFEST assay to expand antigen-specific CD4+ T cells, and sequencing came afterward. Subsequent to 10 days of culture, CD4+ T cells were isolated. Testing of the vaccine recipients showed negative nucleocapsid antibodies and no prior SARS-CoV-2 infection. The culture medium for a few million PBMC per well included around 9 IU/ml IL-2 and 8.5 to 10 ug/ml peptides. Researchers swapped half the medium for IL-2 medium on both days 3 and 7. The chain is built from TRBV5-5 and TRBJ2-3, with no clear D. Sequenced here: CD4+ T cells from PBMCs cultured with HCoV-229E spike peptides, sampled before COVID-19 vaccination. This receptor was obtained from a human donor who received a COVID-19 vaccine. The CDR3 is CASSLDPDRVDTQYF. DNA for the CDR3: TGTGCCAGCAGCTTGGATCCTGATAGGGTCGATACGCAGTATTTT.